This paragraph covers one T cell receptor beta chain sequence. The antigen is unknown. Each CDR3 protein gets one entry after TCRdb re-called the 5' RACE reads with MiXCR. Here the sample spans about 120,000 distinct CDR3 sequences, about 24% being singletons. This entry comes from a study of T-cell memory formation after mild COVID-19. Across the whole study: Largely donor-specific sequence clusters came from two donors.

General observations from the study: Clones contracting day 15 to 85 were balanced CD4/CD8; later expanders leaned CD4+.

CDR3 size: 16 residues. The V gene's germline CDR1 is MNHEY and CDR2 SVGAGI. V gave up 6 bases and J gave up 2 bases; unmatched junction bases: 9. The gene calls are TRBV6-5 and TRBJ2-5; 10 bases map to TRBD2. The sequencing input was PBMCs or a T cell subset sorted from them (not recorded which). This sequence originates from a man younger than 35 who had mild COVID-19 (a few samples of this study predate the infection). Cell type and time point are not known. DNA for the CDR3: TGTGCCAGCAGGCTATCGGGACTAGCGAGACAAGAGACCCAGTACTTC. Translating it yields CASRLSGLARQETQYF.